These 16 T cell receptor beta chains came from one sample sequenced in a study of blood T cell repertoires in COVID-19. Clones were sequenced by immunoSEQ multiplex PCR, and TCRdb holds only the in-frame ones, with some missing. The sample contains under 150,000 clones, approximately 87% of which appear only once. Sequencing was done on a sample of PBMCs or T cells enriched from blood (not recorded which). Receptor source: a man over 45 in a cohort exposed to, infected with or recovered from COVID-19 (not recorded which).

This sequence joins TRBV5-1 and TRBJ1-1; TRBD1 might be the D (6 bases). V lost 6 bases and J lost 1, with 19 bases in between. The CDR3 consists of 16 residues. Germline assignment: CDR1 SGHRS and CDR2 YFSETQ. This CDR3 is CASTPYPTGPNTEAFF. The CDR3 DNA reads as TGCGCCAGCACACCGTATCCGACAGGTCCGAACACTGAAGCTTTCTTT.

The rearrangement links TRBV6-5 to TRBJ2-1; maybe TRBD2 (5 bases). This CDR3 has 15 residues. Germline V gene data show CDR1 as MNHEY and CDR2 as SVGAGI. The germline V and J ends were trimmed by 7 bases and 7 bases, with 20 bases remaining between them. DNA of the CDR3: TGTGCCAGCACCATAGAGGGTGTGGTTATGAATGAGCAGTTCTTC. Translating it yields CASTIEGVVMNEQFF.

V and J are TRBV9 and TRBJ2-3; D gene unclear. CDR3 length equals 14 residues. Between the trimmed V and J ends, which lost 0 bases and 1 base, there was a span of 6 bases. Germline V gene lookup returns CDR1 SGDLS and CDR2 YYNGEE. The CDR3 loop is CASSVESGTDTQYF. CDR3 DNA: TGTGCCAGCAGCGTAGAGAGCGGCACAGATACGCAGTATTTT.

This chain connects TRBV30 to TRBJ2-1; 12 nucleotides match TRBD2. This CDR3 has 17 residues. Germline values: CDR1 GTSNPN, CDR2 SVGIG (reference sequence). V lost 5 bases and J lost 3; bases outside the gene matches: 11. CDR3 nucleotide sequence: TGTGCCTGGGGCCCGGGACTAGCGGGTGGGGGCTACAATGAGCAGTTCTTC. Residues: CAWGPGLAGGGYNEQFF. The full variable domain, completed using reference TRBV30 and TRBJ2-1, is SQTIHQWPATLVQPVGSPLSLECTVEGTSNPNLYWYRQAAGRGLQLLFYSVGIGQISSEVPQNLSASRPQDRQFILSSKKLLLSDSGFYLCAWGPGLAGGGYNEQFFGPGTRLTVL.

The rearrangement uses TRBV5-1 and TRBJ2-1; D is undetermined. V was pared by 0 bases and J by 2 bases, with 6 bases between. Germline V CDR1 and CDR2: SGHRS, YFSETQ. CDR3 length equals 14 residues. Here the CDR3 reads CASSLGQTYNEQFF. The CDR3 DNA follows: TGCGCCAGCAGCTTGGGGCAGACCTACAATGAGCAGTTCTTC.

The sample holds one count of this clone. CDR3 region: CASRSGQISNQPQHF. CDR3 DNA sequence: TGTGCCAGCAGATCGGGACAAATCTCCAATCAGCCCCAGCATTTT. The V and J genes are TRBV27 and TRBJ1-5; tentative D call: TRBD1 (6 bases). The germline V gene has CDR1 MNHEY and CDR2 SMNVEV (reference sequence). This CDR3 contains 15 residues. Trimming left V 6 bases short and J 3 bases short, with 15 bases between.

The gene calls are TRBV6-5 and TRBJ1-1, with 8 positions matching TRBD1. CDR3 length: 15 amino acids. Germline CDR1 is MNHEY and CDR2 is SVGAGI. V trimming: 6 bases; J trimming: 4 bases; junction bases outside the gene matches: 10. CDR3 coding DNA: TGTGCCAGCAGAATCCGGACAGGGCAACGCACTGAAGCTTTCTTT. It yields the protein CASRIRTGQRTEAFF.

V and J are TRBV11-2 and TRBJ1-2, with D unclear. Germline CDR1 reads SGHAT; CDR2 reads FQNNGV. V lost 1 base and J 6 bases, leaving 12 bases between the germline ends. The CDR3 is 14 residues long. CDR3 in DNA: TGTGCCAGCAGCTTAGCCGGGGATGTAAATGGCTACACCTTC. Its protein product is CASSLAGDVNGYTF.

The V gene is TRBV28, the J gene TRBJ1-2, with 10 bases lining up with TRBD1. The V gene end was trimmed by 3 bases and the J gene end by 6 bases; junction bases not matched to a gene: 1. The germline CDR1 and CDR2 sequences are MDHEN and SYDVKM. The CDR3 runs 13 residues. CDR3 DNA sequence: TGTGCCAGCAGTTTGGGACAGGGGCATGGCTACACCTTC. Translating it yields CASSLGQGHGYTF.

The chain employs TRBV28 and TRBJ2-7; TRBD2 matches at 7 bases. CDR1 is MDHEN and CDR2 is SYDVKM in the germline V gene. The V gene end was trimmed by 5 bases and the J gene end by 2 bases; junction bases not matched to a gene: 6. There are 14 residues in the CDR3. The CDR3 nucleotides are TGTGCCAGCAGTCCCATGGGGGGGGCCTACGAGCAGTACTTC. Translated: CASSPMGGAYEQYF.

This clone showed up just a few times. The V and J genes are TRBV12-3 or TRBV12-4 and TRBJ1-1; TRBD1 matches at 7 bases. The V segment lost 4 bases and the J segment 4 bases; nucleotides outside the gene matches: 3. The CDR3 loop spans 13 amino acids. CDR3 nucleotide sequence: TGTGCCAGCAGTTACAGGGGAGGCACTGAAGCTTTCTTT. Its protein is CASSYRGGTEAFF.

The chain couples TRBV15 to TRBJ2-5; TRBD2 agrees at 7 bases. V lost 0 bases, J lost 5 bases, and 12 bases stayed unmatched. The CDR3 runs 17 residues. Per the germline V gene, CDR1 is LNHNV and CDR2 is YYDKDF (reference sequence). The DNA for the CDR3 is TGTGCCACCAGCAGAGATCTTAGCGGCGGGAGAGCTGAGACCCAGTACTTC. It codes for CATSRDLSGGRAETQYF.

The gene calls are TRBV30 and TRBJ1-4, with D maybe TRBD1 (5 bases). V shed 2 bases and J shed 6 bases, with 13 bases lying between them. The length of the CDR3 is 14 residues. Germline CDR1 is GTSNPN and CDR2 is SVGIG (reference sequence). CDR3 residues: CAWSFGSGDEKLFF. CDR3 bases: TGTGCCTGGAGTTTCGGGTCGGGGGATGAAAAACTGTTTTTT.

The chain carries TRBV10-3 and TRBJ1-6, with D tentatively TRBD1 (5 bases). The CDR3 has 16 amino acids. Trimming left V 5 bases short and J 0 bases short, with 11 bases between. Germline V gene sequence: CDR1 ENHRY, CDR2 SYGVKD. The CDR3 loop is CAISQGGSSYNSPLHF. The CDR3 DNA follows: TGTGCCATCAGTCAGGGAGGGAGCTCCTATAATTCACCCCTCCACTTT.

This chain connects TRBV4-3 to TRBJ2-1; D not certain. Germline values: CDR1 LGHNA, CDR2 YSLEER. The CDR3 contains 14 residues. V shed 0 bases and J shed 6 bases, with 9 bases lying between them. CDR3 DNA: TGCGCCAGCAGCCAAGAGCTGGTGAGCAATGAGCAGTTCTTC. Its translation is CASSQELVSNEQFF.

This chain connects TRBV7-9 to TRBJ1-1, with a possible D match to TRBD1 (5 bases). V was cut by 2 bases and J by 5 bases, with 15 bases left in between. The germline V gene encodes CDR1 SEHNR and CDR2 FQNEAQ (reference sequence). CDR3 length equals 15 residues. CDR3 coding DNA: TGTGCCAGCAGCTTACTCCCCGGAGGGGAGACTGAAGCTTTCTTT. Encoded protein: CASSLLPGGETEAFF.